This TCR beta chain appears in the sequencing data of a study of OX40 agonist ivuxolimab in advanced cancers. Study at large: Every 2 weeks, patients got intravenous ivuxolimab at one of six dose levels (0.01-10 mg/kg). Study-level findings and limits: What antigens the expanded peripheral T cells recognized was never established.

This table comes from immunoSEQ multiplex PCR, and its TCRdb copy is limited to in-frame clones, with some not included. The repertoire holds approximately 35,000 clones, roughly 90% seen once, with roughly 34% in the top ten. In the case of this clone: Its cognate antigen is unknown.

The CDR3 sequence is 12 residues long. The V gene's germline CDR1 is PRHDT and CDR2 FYEKMQ (reference sequence). Trimming pared 5 bases from V and 9 bases from J, leaving 13 bases between. The clonotype comes from an adult with an advanced solid tumor such as melanoma, head and neck, liver or kidney cancer. The sequences come from CD4+ or CD8+ T cells sorted from blood, collected in a trial of the OX40 agonist ivuxolimab. The rearrangement links TRBV13 to TRBJ1-2; no reliable D call. The CDR3 region has the DNA TGTGCCAGCAGCGCCGGGTTGCCGAGCTACACCTTC. Translated, it gives CASSAGLPSYTF.